This T cell receptor beta chain derives from a study of CD8+ T cells in alopecia areata. On the study more broadly: Spontaneously alopecic C3H/HeJ graft donors, roughly 6-12 months old, gave skin to roughly 7-10-week-old female C3H/HeJ mice.

Germline V gene lookup returns CDR1 NNHDY and CDR2 SYVADS. The CDR3 length is 16 residues. The ends lost 0 bases at V and 1 base at J; junction bases unmatched: 2. In its sample, this clone was seen a few times. Gene and germline names: mouse. The CDR3 end lies 4 residues beyond the end of the read and is filled in from the germline J gene. Other DNA sequences from this sample encode an identical CDR3 as well. RNA, once extracted, was reverse transcribed into cDNA for use as the sequencing template. Some clones are missing from TCRdb's copy, which holds only in-frame ones; the method was immunoSEQ multiplex PCR. The repertoire has more than 90,000 clones, none seen only once; the ten largest take around a fifth.

This receptor was obtained from a C3H/HeJ mouse with alopecia areata. This mouse strain has H2-k as its MHC haplotype. The chain carries TRBV13-3 and TRBJ2-5, with 10 nucleotides matching TRBD1. The sequenced sample consisted of lesional skin. This CDR3 reads CASSDAGTGDQDTQYF. The CDR3 DNA, read in part, is TGTGCCAGCAGTGATGCTGGGACAGGGGACCAAGAC.